Given below is one TCR beta chain in context. Its antigen remains unknown. This same CDR3 is encoded by further DNA sequences in the sample. There are 16 residues in the CDR3. Germline loops: CDR1 MNHEY, CDR2 SVGAGI. V shed 2 bases and J shed 0 bases, with 8 bases lying between them. The record originates from a study of shared clonotypes between healthy human individuals. Study information: Three CD4 naive, three CD4 memory, two CD8 naive and one CD8 memory plate were used per donor.

Only in-frame clones appear in the TCRdb table, and some are missing; sequencing was by immunoSEQ multiplex PCR. The table lists some 1 million clones, approximately 68% of them singletons. The study's findings and limits: For naive CD4 cells, roughly 5.5% of clonotypes were shared across several donors. What limited the represented genetic and exposure-history diversity was the small number of donors.

CD4+ cell separation produced CD45RA+ naive and CD45RA-negative memory subsets. The sequencing input was memory CD4+ T cells sorted from blood. Subset meaning: CD45RA-negative fraction. This TCR was sampled from a man in his late teens or twenties in good health. The chain couples TRBV6-5 to TRBJ2-6, with D tentatively TRBD1 (6 bases). This chain's CDR3 is CASSYGRGSGANVLTF. DNA of the CDR3: TGTGCCAGCAGTTACGGCAGGGGCTCTGGGGCCAACGTCCTGACTTTC.